Listed below are T cell receptor beta chains from one sample, sequenced in a study of early T cells in non-severe SARS-CoV-2 infection. TCRdb ran MiXCR on the 5' RACE reads and lists one entry per CDR3 protein. The table lists under 60,000 distinct CDR3 sequences, approximately 8.4% of them singletons. What was sequenced was whole blood. The origin of the receptors is an adult who was a healthcare worker with PCR-confirmed SARS-CoV-2 infection or an uninfected control (not recorded which). Both conserved end residues are part of each CDR3. D genes are given only for firm matches. Part of the rows lack a size; the others show once, few, many or a class for expanded clones.

>TRBJ1-3|NA|NA|TRBV2
CASSVRAANSGNTIYF
TGTGCCAGCAGTGTACGGGCCGCGAACTCTGGAAACACCATATATTTT
>TRBJ2-1|few|TRBD2|TRBV5-6
CASSLYVGGPLNEQFF
TGTGCCAGCAGCTTGTATGTGGGAGGGCCCCTAAATGAGCAGTTCTTC
>TRBJ1-6|NA|NA|TRBV6-6
CASSYSPGFGISNSPLHF
TGTGCCAGCAGTTATTCTCCAGGGTTTGGAATTAGTAATTCACCCCTCCACTTT
>TRBJ2-2|NA|NA|TRBV3-1
CASSRPNTGELFF
TGTGCCAGCAGCCGCCCCAACACCGGGGAGCTGTTTTTT
>TRBJ2-5|many|NA|TRBV7-3
CASSLGTGLDQYF
TGTGCCAGCAGCTTAGGGACAGGACTAGACCAGTACTTC
>TRBJ2-2|few|TRBD1|TRBV11-2
CASSLFLVWTGSSGRPTGELFF
TGTGCCAGCAGCTTATTCCTAGTTTGGACAGGGTCGTCGGGCCGTCCGACCGGGGAGCTGTTTTTT
>TRBJ2-7|few|NA|TRBV6-1
CASSGERFVILPSYEQYF
TGTGCCAGCAGTGGGGAACGGTTCGTCATCTTGCCTTCCTACGAGCAGTACTTC
>TRBJ2-4|few|NA|TRBV6-2/TRBV6-3
CASSYDSVKNIQYF
TGTGCCAGCAGTTATGATAGCGTCAAAAACATTCAGTACTTC
>TRBJ2-1|many|NA|TRBV29-1
CSSGEASYNEQFF
TGCAGCAGTGGGGAGGCCTCCTACAATGAGCAGTTCTTC
>TRBJ2-7|NA|TRBD2|TRBV4-1
CASSFGLAGGKTYEQYF
TGCGCCAGCAGCTTTGGACTAGCGGGGGGCAAAACCTACGAGCAGTACTTC
>TRBJ2-2|few|NA|TRBV20-1
CSAIRETGELFF
TGCAGTGCTATACGGGAAACCGGGGAGCTGTTTTTT
>TRBJ2-3|few|NA|TRBV5-1
CASSSIGQPLTDTQYF
TGCGCCAGCAGCTCCATCGGACAGCCTCTCACAGATACGCAGTATTTT
>TRBJ1-1|few|NA|TRBV7-6
CASSLKRANTEAFF
TGTGCCAGCAGCTTAAAGCGGGCGAACACTGAAGCTTTCTTT
>TRBJ2-3|many|NA|TRBV4-1
CASSQVYSRDTQYF
TGCGCCAGCAGCCAAGTCTACTCGAGAGATACGCAGTATTTT
>TRBJ2-2|NA|NA|TRBV2
CASRDQNTGELFF
TGTGCCAGCAGGGACCAGAACACCGGGGAGCTGTTTTTT
>TRBJ2-3|few|NA|TRBV28
CASSVGHTDTQYF
TGTGCCAGCAGTGTTGGACACACAGATACGCAGTATTTT
>TRBJ2-7|few|TRBD2|TRBV3-1
CASSQGPASGWGEQYF
TGTGCCAGCAGCCAAGGTCCGGCTAGCGGTTGGGGCGAGCAGTACTTC
>TRBJ2-3|few|NA|TRBV11-2
CASSLAGGDTQYF
TGTGCCAGCAGCTTGGCCGGGGGAGATACGCAGTATTTT
>TRBJ2-1|few|NA|TRBV20-1
CSARGRRGYNEQFF
TGCAGTGCTAGAGGGAGACGCGGCTACAATGAGCAGTTCTTC
>TRBJ2-7|many|NA|TRBV27
CASSEQVGEQYF
TGTGCCAGCAGTGAACAGGTCGGCGAGCAGTACTTC
>TRBJ2-3|few|NA|TRBV2
CASSPLGQFTDTQYF
TGTGCCAGCAGTCCTTTAGGACAGTTCACAGATACGCAGTATTTT
>TRBJ2-5|NA|NA|TRBV11-2
CASTRGGGGETQYF
TGTGCCAGCACCCGAGGGGGGGGCGGAGAGACCCAGTACTTC
>TRBJ1-2|many|NA|TRBV5-1
CASSLEQNYGYTF
TGCGCCAGCAGCTTGGAACAGAACTATGGCTACACCTTC
>TRBJ1-5|few|NA|TRBV4-1
CASSQERSGRQPQHF
TGCGCCAGCAGCCAAGAACGTTCGGGGCGTCAGCCCCAGCATTTT
>TRBJ1-5|NA|NA|TRBV20-1
CSAHPENQPQHF
TGCAGTGCCCACCCGGAGAATCAGCCCCAGCATTTT
>TRBJ2-1|NA|NA|TRBV11-2
CASSPPRGRGIGEQFF
TGTGCCAGCAGCCCTCCGCGGGGTAGGGGTATCGGGGAGCAGTTCTTC
>TRBJ2-3|NA|NA|TRBV29-1
CSVEGSGARTDTQYF
TGCAGCGTTGAGGGGTCGGGAGCTCGCACAGATACGCAGTATTTT
>TRBJ1-6|NA|NA|TRBV4-2
CASSQTPPVPHSPLHF
TGTGCCAGCAGCCAAACCCCTCCGGTTCCCCATTCACCCCTCCACTTT
>TRBJ2-5|many|NA|TRBV14
CASSHTETQYF
TGTGCCAGCAGCCATACGGAGACCCAGTACTTC
>TRBJ1-6|NA|NA|TRBV27
CASSLGPAPNSPLHF
TGTGCCAGCAGTTTAGGGCCGGCCCCTAATTCACCCCTCCACTTT
>TRBJ2-2|NA|NA|TRBV7-9
CASSLVAGNTGELFF
TGTGCCAGCAGCTTAGTCGCGGGAAACACCGGGGAGCTGTTTTTT
>TRBJ2-7|few|NA|TRBV18
CASSPWDSYEQYF
TGTGCCAGCTCACCATGGGACTCGTACGAGCAGTACTTC
>TRBJ2-2|few|TRBD1|TRBV4-1
CASSQDGQGIDTGELFF
TGCGCCAGCAGCCAAGATGGACAGGGGATCGACACCGGGGAGCTGTTTTTT
>TRBJ1-5|many|NA|TRBV12-3/TRBV12-4
CASSLALGFGGGKNQPQHF
TGTGCCAGCAGTTTAGCGCTAGGTTTCGGGGGAGGGAAAAATCAGCCCCAGCATTTT
>TRBJ1-1|many|TRBD1|TRBV10-3
CAMKTTGASEAFF
TGTGCCATGAAGACTACAGGGGCTAGTGAAGCTTTCTTT
>TRBJ2-1|few|NA|TRBV2
CASSSGLYNEQFF
TGTGCCAGCAGTTCGGGACTCTACAATGAGCAGTTCTTC
>TRBJ2-1|few|NA|TRBV18
CASSPAVLNEQFF
TGTGCCAGCTCACCCGCCGTGCTGAACGAGCAGTTCTTC
>TRBJ2-7|few|NA|TRBV27
CASRAGGAPSYEQYF
TGTGCCAGCAGGGCAGGTGGGGCCCCCAGCTACGAGCAGTACTTC
>TRBJ2-1|few|NA|TRBV6-6
CASSWALVGEQFF
TGTGCCAGCAGTTGGGCTCTAGTCGGTGAGCAGTTCTTC
>TRBJ1-4|few|TRBD1|TRBV7-8
CASSSRDRRNEKLFF
TGTGCCAGCTCTAGTCGGGACAGGCGTAATGAAAAACTGTTTTTT
>TRBJ2-5|many|NA|TRBV5-6
CASSSGSETQYF
TGTGCCAGCAGCTCGGGTAGCGAGACCCAGTACTTC
>TRBJ2-7|many|NA|TRBV11-2
CASEDGSSYEQYF
TGTGCCAGCGAGGACGGGAGCTCCTACGAGCAGTACTTC
>TRBJ2-1|many|TRBD2|TRBV19
CASNRNLAGVDEQFF
TGTGCCAGTAATCGTAACCTAGCGGGAGTGGATGAGCAGTTCTTC
>TRBJ2-7|many|TRBD1|TRBV20-1
CSAGQGSFYEQYF
TGCAGTGCCGGACAGGGGTCTTTCTACGAGCAGTACTTC
>TRBJ1-3|few|NA|TRBV4-1
CASSQDGVGYTIYF
TGCGCCAGCAGCCAAGATGGCGTGGGATACACCATATATTTT
>TRBJ2-2|few|TRBD1|TRBV10-2
CASREIQGASTGELFF
TGCGCCAGCAGAGAAATACAGGGGGCAAGCACCGGGGAGCTGTTTTTT
>TRBJ1-4|few|NA|TRBV6-5
CASSYSMQGLNEKLFF
TGTGCCAGCAGTTACAGTATGCAGGGTCTAAATGAAAAACTGTTTTTT
>TRBJ2-3|NA|TRBD2|TRBV27
CASSFRGRAPNTQYF
TGTGCCAGCAGTTTCCGCGGGAGGGCCCCAAATACGCAGTATTTT
>TRBJ1-1|many|NA|TRBV27
CASSAVPRREAEAFF
TGTGCCAGCAGTGCAGTTCCGCGTCGGGAGGCAGAAGCTTTCTTT
>TRBJ2-7|NA|NA|TRBV18
CASSPTVQSRFEQYF
TGTGCCAGCTCACCAACGGTGCAGTCTAGATTCGAGCAGTACTTC
>TRBJ1-3|few|NA|TRBV12-3/TRBV12-4
CASRTHSGNTIYF
TGTGCCAGCAGGACACACTCTGGAAACACCATATATTTT
>TRBJ2-7|many|NA|TRBV12-3/TRBV12-4
CASSPTRGGTYEQYF
TGTGCCAGCAGTCCCACCCGTGGCGGGACCTACGAGCAGTACTTC
>TRBJ1-3|few|NA|TRBV7-9
CASSLGGAGNSGNTIYF
TGTGCCAGCAGCTTAGGAGGGGCAGGGAACTCTGGAAACACCATATATTTT
>TRBJ2-1|NA|TRBD2|TRBV9
CASSARTSGRGNEQFF
TGTGCCAGCAGCGCCCGGACTAGCGGCCGAGGAAATGAGCAGTTCTTC
>TRBJ1-1|few|TRBD1|TRBV12-3/TRBV12-4
CASRTGRDTEAFF
TGTGCCAGCAGGACAGGGAGGGACACTGAAGCTTTCTTT
>TRBJ2-2|many|NA|TRBV7-9
CASSLKGPNTGELFF
TGTGCCAGCAGCTTAAAAGGCCCGAACACCGGGGAGCTGTTTTTT